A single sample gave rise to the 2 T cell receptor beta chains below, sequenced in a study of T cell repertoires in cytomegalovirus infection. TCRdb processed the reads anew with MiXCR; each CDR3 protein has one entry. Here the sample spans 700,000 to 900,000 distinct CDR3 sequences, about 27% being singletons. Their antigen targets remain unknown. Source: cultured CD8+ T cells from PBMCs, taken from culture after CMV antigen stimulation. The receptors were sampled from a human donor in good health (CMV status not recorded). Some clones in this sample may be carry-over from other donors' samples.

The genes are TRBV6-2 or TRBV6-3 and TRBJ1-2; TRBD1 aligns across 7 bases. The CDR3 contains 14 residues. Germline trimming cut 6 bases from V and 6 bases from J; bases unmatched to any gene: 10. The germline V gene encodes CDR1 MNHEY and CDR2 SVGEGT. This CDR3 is CASSRDRERNGYTF. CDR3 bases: TGTGCCAGCAGCCGCGACAGGGAACGGAATGGCTACACCTTC.

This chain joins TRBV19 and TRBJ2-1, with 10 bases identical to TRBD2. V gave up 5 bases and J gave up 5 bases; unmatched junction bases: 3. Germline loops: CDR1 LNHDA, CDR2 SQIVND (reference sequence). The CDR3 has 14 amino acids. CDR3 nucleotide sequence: TGTGCCAGTAGTGCCGGGACTAGCGACAATGAGCAGTTCTTC. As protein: CASSAGTSDNEQFF.